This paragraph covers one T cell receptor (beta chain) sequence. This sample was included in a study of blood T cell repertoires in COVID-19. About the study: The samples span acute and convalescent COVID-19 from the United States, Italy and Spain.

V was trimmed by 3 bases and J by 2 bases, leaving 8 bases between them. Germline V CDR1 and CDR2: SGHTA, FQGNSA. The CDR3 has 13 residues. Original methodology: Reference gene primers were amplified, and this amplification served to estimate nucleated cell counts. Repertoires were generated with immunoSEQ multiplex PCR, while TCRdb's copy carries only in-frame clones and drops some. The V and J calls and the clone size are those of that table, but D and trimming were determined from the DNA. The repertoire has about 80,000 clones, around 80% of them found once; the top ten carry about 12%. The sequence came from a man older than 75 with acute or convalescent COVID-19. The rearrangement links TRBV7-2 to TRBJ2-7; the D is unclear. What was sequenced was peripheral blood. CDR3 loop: CASSLGSAYEQYF. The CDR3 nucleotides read TGTGCCAGCAGCTTGGGCTCTGCCTACGAGCAGTACTTC.